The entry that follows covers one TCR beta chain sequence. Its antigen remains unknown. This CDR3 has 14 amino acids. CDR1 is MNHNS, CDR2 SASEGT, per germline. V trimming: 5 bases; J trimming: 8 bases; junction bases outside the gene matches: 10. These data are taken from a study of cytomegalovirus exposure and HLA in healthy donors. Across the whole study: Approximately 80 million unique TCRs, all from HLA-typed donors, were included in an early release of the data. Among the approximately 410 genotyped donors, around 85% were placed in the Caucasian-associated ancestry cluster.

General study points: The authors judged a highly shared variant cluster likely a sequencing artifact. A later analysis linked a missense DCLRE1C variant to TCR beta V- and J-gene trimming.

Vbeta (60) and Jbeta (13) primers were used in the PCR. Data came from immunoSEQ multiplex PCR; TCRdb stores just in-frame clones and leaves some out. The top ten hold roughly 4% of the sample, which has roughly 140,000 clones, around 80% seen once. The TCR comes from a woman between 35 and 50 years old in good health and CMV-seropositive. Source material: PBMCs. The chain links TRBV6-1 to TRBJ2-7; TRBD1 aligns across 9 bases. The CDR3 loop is CASSPPGQGIKQYF. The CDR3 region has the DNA TGTGCCAGCAGTCCCCCGGGACAGGGAATTAAGCAGTACTTC.